This T cell receptor beta chain was profiled in a study of human T cells and chemical hapten exposure (dated by TCRdb to the early 2020s). About the full investigation: Libraries were combined into a pool for sequencing, and differences in TCR yield between samples came mainly from small differences in library volumes within the pool. This study followed changes in the peripheral blood TCR repertoire in vivo during primary and secondary sensitization of alopecia patients to the hapten diphenylcyclopropenone (DPC).

General study outcomes and caveats: The number of TCRs above 1 in 1000 frequency did not change with DPC sensitization; there was no evidence of global repertoire structure alterations. After repeated subsampling, changes were observed in the strength of the expansion versus patch-test correlation and in the threshold at which the correlation became significant.

This clonotype was observed a few times. The antigen it recognizes is unknown. The sample holds no much larger clone one base away, and base qualities are not on file. The CDR3 contains 15 residues, cysteine and phenylalanine counted. Of all the DNA, just the CDR3 is kept, 45 bases in frame from base 1. The germline V gene specifies SNHLY as CDR1 and FYNNEI as CDR2. The V and J ends are trimmed by 4 bases and 0 bases, leaving 9 bases between them. Unfractionated whole blood was collected in Tempus Blood RNA tubes, and total RNA was extracted from that blood. Five or six healthy volunteers served as TCR sequencing controls and were bled at day 0, 2 weeks and 6 weeks. During library preparation, unique molecular identifiers were attached to individual cDNA molecules so that TCRs could be counted quantitatively and reproducibly. From each blood RNA sample, both TCR alpha and TCR beta chains were sequenced. The authors' analysis ran thus. A median of around 100,000 TCRs per sample was observed, with a range of roughly 20,000 to 750,000. The Decombinator software suite was used to annotate V, J and CDR3 in the TCR reads. For the PS versus PT1 abundance plots, all samples were subsampled to the same number of TCRs (28,000). TCRs were defined as expanded if absent before sensitization and observed at least eight times at the 2-week time point. TCRdb redid the processing of the public reads, applying fastp at Q25 and MiXCR, and retained in-frame beta chains. Duplicate CDR3 protein sequences are folded into a single record with the most common DNA and genes. TCRdb's processing, not the authors', yielded these V and J calls. The sample records about 120,000 distinct CDR3 sequences, over 7% of which are singletons. About 1.4% of the sample is in the top ten clones.

Sequences were obtained from whole blood. The receptor was isolated from a human donor in good health. Some clones in this sample may be carry-over from other donors' samples. Donor details come from another sample of the same person, matched by shared clones. The rearranged chain carries TRBV2 and TRBJ2-2; the D gene identity is not certain. The CDR3 protein is CASSVAAANTGELFF. The DNA reads TGTGCCAGCAGTGTTGCTGCGGCGAACACCGGGGAGCTGTTTTTT.